This T cell receptor beta chain derives from a study of blood T cell repertoires in COVID-19. For the study at large: Sources were T cells, B-cell-depleted T cells, or PBMCs; the material itself was cDNA or gDNA.

Methods used by the authors: Reference gene primer amplification in the assay estimated nucleated cell counts. The method was immunoSEQ multiplex PCR; TCRdb's version includes in-frame clones alone and lacks a portion of them. V, J and clone size are those of that table, while D and trimming were read from the DNA. The sample consists of a few hundred thousand clones, 90% of them appearing once. The sequence was collected from a woman aged 55-69 years with COVID-19, enrolled during active disease. The specimen was peripheral blood.

Here the CDR3 DNA reads TGTGCCAGCAGCCACGACTTATCCGACGAGCAGTACTTC. Residues: CASSHDLSDEQYF. J is TRBJ2-7 and V is TRBV14; the D is unclear. Between the trimmed V and J ends, which lost 3 bases and 5 bases, there was a span of 11 bases. Germline CDR1 is SGHDN and CDR2 is FVKESK. The CDR3 loop spans 13 amino acids.